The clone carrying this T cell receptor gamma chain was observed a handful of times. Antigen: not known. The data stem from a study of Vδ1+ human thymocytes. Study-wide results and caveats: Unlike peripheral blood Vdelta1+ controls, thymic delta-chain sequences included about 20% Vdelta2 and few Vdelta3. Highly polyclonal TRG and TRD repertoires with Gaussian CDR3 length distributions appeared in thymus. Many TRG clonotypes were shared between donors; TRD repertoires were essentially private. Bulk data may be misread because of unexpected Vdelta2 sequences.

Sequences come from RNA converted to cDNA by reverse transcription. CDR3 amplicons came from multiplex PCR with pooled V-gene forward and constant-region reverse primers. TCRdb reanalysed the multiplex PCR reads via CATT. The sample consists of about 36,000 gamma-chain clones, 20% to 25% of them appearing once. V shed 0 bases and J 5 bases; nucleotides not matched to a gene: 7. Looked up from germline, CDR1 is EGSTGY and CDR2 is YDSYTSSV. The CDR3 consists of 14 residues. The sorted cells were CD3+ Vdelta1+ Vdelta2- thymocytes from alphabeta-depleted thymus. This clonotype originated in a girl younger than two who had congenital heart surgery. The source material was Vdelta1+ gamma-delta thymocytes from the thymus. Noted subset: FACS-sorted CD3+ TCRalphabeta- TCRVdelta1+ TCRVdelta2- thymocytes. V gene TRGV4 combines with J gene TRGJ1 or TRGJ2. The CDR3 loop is CATWDGPLDYKKLF. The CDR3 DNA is TGTGCCACCTGGGATGGGCCTTTAGATTATAAGAAACTCTTT.